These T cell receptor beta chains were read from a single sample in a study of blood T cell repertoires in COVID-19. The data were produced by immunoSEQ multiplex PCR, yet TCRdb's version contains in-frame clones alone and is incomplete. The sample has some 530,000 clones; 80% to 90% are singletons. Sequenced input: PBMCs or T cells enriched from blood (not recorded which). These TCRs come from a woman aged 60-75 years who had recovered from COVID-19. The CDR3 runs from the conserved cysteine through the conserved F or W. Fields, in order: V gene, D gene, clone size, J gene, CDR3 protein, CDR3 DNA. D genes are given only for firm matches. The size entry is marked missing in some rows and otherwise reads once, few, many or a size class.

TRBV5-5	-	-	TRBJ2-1	CASSLGQYNEQFF	TGTGCCAGCAGCTTGGGGCAGTACAATGAGCAGTTCTTC
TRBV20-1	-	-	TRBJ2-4	CSATGDHIQYF	TGCAGTGCTACAGGGGACCACATTCAGTACTTC
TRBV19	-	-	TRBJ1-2	CASRTFGGEYGYTF	TGTGCCAGTAGAACGTTCGGGGGAGAGTATGGCTACACCTTC
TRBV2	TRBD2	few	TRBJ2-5	CASSESGEETQYF	TGTGCCAGCAGTGAAAGCGGGGAAGAGACCCAGTACTTC
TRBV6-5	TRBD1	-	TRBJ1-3	CASSQDRAGNTIYF	TGTGCCAGCAGCCAGGACAGGGCTGGAAACACCATATATTTT
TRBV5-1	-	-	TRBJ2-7	CASRTLTDNSYEQYF	TGCGCCAGCAGAACTCTGACAGATAACTCCTACGAGCAGTACTTC
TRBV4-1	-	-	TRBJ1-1	CASSQVPRTEGTEAFF	TGCGCCAGCAGCCAAGTTCCAAGGACAGAGGGCACTGAAGCTTTCTTT
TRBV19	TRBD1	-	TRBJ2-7	CASSQGQGNYEQYF	TGTGCCAGTAGTCAAGGACAGGGGAACTACGAGCAGTACTTC
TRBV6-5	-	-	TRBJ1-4	CASMVDRLNEKLFF	TGTGCCAGCATGGTTGACAGACTTAATGAAAAACTGTTTTTT
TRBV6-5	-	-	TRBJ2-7	CASSPGGLSYEQYF	TGTGCCAGCAGTCCCGGGGGTTTATCCTACGAGCAGTACTTC
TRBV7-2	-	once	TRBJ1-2	CASSWGGSNYGYTF	TGTGCCAGCAGCTGGGGGGGCTCTAACTATGGCTACACCTTC
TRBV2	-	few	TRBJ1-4	CASTIQGGNEKLFF	TGTGCCAGCACTATACAGGGCGGGAATGAAAAACTGTTTTTT
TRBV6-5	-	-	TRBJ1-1	CASSRGPGAEAFF	TGTGCCAGCTCGCGGGGCCCAGGAGCTGAAGCTTTCTTT
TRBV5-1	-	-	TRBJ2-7	CASSLGQPVHEQYF	TGCGCCAGCAGCTTAGGACAGCCGGTCCACGAGCAGTACTTC
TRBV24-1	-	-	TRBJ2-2	CATSDTGPNTGELFF	TGTGCCACCAGTGATACAGGACCGAACACCGGGGAGCTGTTTTTT